The present TCR beta chain was sequenced within a study of regulatory T cells in long-lasting Graves disease. Study-wide results and caveats: Results may be inaccurate due to the small sample size.

The CDR3 totals 11 residues. V was clipped by 8 bases and J by 5 bases, with 7 bases between them. Arm-PCR of CDR3 regions with iRepertoire HTBI primers generated TCR beta libraries. Each CDR3 protein gets one entry after TCRdb re-called the multiplex PCR reads with MiXCR. The sample records roughly 610,000 distinct CDR3 sequences, 16% being singletons. Indicated time point: newly diagnosed GD, antithyroid drugs for less than 3 months. PBMC RNA was the source of the TCR library. This clonotype was seen repeatedly, ten times or more. Antigen: not known. The same sample was also studied in work on T cells in Graves' hyperthyroidism and ophthalmopathy. As that report states: The TCR CDR3 first-round RT-PCR relied on the HTBI primer set.

Specimen: peripheral blood mononuclear cells (PBMCs), collected at new diagnosis, from a patient treated with antithyroid drugs. The chain has TRBV12-3 or TRBV12-4 and TRBJ2-1; D not resolved. The source is a man between 18 and 29 years old with Graves disease. The chain's CDR3 is CASGPNNEQFF. The CDR3, as DNA: TGTGCCAGCGGGCCAAACAATGAGCAGTTCTTC.